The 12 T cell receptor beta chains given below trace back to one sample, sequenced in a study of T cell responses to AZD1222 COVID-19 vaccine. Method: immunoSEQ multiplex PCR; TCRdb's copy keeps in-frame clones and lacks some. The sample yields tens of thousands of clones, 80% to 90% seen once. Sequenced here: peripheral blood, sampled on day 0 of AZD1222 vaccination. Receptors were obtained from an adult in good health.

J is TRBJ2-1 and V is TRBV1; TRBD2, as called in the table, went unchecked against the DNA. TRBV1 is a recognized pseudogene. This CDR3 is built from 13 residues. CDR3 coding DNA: TGCACCAGCAGCCAACTAGCGCTCAATGAGCAGTTCTTC. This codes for CTSSQLALNEQFF.

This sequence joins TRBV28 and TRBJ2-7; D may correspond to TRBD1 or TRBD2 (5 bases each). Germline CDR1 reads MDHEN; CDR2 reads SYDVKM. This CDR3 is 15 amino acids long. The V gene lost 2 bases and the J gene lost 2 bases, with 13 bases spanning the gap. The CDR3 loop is CASSLEGFQAYEQYF. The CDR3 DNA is TGTGCCAGCAGTTTAGAGGGGTTTCAAGCCTACGAGCAGTACTTC. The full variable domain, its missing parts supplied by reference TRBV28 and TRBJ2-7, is DVKVTQSSRYLVKRTGEKVFLECVQDMDHENMFWYRQDPGLGLRLIYFSYDVKMKEKGDIPEGYSVSREKKERFSLILESASTNQTSMYLCASSLEGFQAYEQYFGPGTRLTVT.

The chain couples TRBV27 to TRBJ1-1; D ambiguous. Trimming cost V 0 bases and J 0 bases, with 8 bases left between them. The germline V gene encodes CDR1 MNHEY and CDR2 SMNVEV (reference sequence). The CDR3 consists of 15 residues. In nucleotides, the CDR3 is TGTGCCAGCAGTTTATCAGGGCAGGTGAACACTGAAGCTTTCTTT. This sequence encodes CASSLSGQVNTEAFF.

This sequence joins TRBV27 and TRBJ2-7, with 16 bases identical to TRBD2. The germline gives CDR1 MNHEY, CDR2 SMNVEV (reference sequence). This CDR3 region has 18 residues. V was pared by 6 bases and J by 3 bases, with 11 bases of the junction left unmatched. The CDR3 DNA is TGTGCCAGCAGCCCACGCGGGACTAGCGGGAGGGCGGTCTACGAGCAGTACTTC. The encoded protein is CASSPRGTSGRAVYEQYF.

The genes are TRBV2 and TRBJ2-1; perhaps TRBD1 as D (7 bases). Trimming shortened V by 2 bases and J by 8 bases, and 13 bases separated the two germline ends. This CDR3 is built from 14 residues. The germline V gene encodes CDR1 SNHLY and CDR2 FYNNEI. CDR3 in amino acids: CASSERGDSDEQFF. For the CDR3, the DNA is TGTGCCAGCAGTGAAAGGGGGGACAGCGATGAGCAGTTCTTC.

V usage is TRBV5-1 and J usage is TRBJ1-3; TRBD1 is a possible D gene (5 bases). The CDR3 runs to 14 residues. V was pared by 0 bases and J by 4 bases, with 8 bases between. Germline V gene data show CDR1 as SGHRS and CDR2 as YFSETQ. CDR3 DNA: TGCGCCAGCAGCTTGGAAGGGGTGGGAAACACCATATATTTT. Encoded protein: CASSLEGVGNTIYF.

For the CDR3, the DNA is TGTGCCAGCACCCGGACCGAGGGCTATAATTCACCCCTCCACTTT. Translation: CASTRTEGYNSPLHF. The J gene is TRBJ1-6, the V gene TRBV28; no clear D gene. CDR3 length: 15 amino acids. V lost 7 bases to trimming and J lost 3 bases, with 13 bases between them. Germline V lookup: CDR1 MDHEN, CDR2 SYDVKM.

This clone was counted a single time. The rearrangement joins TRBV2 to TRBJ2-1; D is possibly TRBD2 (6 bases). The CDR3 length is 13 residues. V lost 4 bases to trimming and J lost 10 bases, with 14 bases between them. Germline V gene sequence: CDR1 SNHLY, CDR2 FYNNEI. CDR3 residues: CASSGLVGNEQFF. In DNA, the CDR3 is TGTGCCAGCAGTGGACTAGTGGGCAACGAGCAGTTCTTC. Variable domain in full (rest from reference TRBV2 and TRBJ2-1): EPEVTQTPSHQVTQMGQEVILRCVPISNHLYFYWYRQILGQKVEFLVSFYNNEISEKSEIFDDQFSVERPDGSNFTLKIRSTKLEDSAMYFCASSGLVGNEQFFGPGTRLTVL.

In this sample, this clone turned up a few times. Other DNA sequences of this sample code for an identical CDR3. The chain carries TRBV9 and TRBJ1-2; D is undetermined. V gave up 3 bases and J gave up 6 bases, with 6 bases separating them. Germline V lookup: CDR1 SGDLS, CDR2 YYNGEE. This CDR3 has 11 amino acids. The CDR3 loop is CASSAPDGYTF. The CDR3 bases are TGTGCCAGCAGCGCCCCAGATGGCTACACCTTC.

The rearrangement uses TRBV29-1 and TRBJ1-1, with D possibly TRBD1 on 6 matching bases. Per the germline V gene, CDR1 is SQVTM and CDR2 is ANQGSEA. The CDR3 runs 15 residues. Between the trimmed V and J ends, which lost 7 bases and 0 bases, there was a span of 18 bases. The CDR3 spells CSATRGTSMNTEAFF. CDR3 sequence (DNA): TGCAGCGCTACCCGCGGGACATCCATGAACACTGAAGCTTTCTTT.

In DNA form, the CDR3 reads TGCAGTGCCTTACAAGAGACCCAGTACTTC. It translates to CSALQETQYF. The J gene is TRBJ2-5, the V gene TRBV20-1, with D hard to call. Germline assignment: CDR1 DFQATT and CDR2 SNEGSKA (reference sequence). The CDR3 loop spans 10 amino acids. Trimming shortened V by 6 bases and J by 2 bases, and 4 bases separated the two germline ends.

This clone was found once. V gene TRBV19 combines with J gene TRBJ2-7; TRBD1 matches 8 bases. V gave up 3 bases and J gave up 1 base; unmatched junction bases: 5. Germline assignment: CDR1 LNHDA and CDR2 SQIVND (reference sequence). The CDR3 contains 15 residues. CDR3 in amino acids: CASSIATGGSYEQYF. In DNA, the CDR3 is TGTGCCAGTAGTATCGCAACAGGGGGTTCCTACGAGCAGTACTTC.